This T cell receptor (beta chain) appears in the sequencing data of a study of OX40 agonist ivuxolimab in advanced cancers. Across the whole study: Six ivuxolimab dose levels, 0.01 to 10 mg/kg, were given intravenously every 2 weeks. Study-wide findings and caveats: The work left the antigen specificity of expanded peripheral T cells undetermined. Some patients without response likewise showed low normalized clonal expansion.

The data were produced by immunoSEQ multiplex PCR, yet TCRdb's version contains in-frame clones alone and is incomplete. The table lists approximately 47,000 clones, 85% to 90% of them singletons, with just under 8% in the top ten. Note on this clone: The antigen remains undetermined. Its ends do not fully match the called genes, so a read error is possible.

Per the germline V gene, CDR1 is ENHRY and CDR2 is SYGVKD. This CDR3 is built from 15 residues. The chain recombines TRBV10-3 with TRBJ2-3; TRBD1 matches at 8 bases. The sequencing used CD4+ or CD8+ T cells sorted from blood, collected in a trial of the OX40 agonist ivuxolimab. This receptor was obtained from an adult with an advanced solid tumor such as melanoma, head and neck, liver or kidney cancer. DNA of the CDR3: TGTGCCATCAGAAATACAGGGGGTCGCACGGATACGCAGTATTTT. Translation: CAIRNTGGRTDTQYF.